This is a list of T cell receptor beta chains from one sample in a study of chemoradiotherapy in HPV16-positive cancers. The table came from immunoSEQ multiplex PCR; TCRdb's copy has only in-frame clones and leaves some out. The sample contains tens of thousands of clones, about 88% of which appear only once. This specimen consisted of blood, obtained from a patient who underwent chemoradiotherapy. All receptors come from a human donor with HPV-associated anogenital cancer. Both conserved end residues are part of each CDR3. Each record gives: CDR3 DNA, CDR3 protein, clone size, V gene, J gene, D gene. D genes are given only for firm matches. Not all rows give a size; the values are once, few, many and, for expanded clones, a class.

CDR3 DNA: TGTGCCAGCAGAAGCCGGGACAGGGGGCTCCATGGCTACACCTTC
CDR3 protein: CASRSRDRGLHGYTF
clone size: -
V gene: TRBV2
J gene: TRBJ1-2
D gene: TRBD1

CDR3 DNA: TGTGCCAGCCTTCCCGGGGGACGGTGGGATACGCAGTATTTT
CDR3 protein: CASLPGGRWDTQYF
clone size: -
V gene: TRBV5-6
J gene: TRBJ2-3
D gene: -

CDR3 DNA: TGTGCCAGCAGTGCCGGGACTAGCTCCTACGAGCAGTACTTC
CDR3 protein: CASSAGTSSYEQYF
clone size: -
V gene: TRBV27
J gene: TRBJ2-7
D gene: TRBD2

CDR3 DNA: TGCAGCGTTGCTCAGAGCACAGATACGCAGTATTTT
CDR3 protein: CSVAQSTDTQYF
clone size: -
V gene: TRBV29-1
J gene: TRBJ2-3
D gene: -

CDR3 DNA: TGTGCCAGCAGCGTTGGGCCTGGGCAGGGGGCAGGCACCGGGGAGCTGTTTTTT
CDR3 protein: CASSVGPGQGAGTGELFF
clone size: -
V gene: TRBV5-6
J gene: TRBJ2-2
D gene: TRBD1

CDR3 DNA: TGTGCCAGCAGTGTTAACTATGGCTACACCTTC
CDR3 protein: CASSVNYGYTF
clone size: -
V gene: TRBV28
J gene: TRBJ1-2
D gene: -

CDR3 DNA: TGTGCCAGCAGCCCGACAGGGGAGAGCAATCAGCCCCAGCATTTT
CDR3 protein: CASSPTGESNQPQHF
clone size: -
V gene: TRBV7-6
J gene: TRBJ1-5
D gene: TRBD1

CDR3 DNA: TGCGCCAGCAGCCCAGAGCTAGAGACGTACTATGGCTACACCTTC
CDR3 protein: CASSPELETYYGYTF
clone size: -
V gene: TRBV5-1
J gene: TRBJ1-2
D gene: -

CDR3 DNA: TGCGCCAGCAGCTTGGCAACAAACGGTGGGGGTTTTGGAGATACGCAGTATTTT
CDR3 protein: CASSLATNGGGFGDTQYF
clone size: -
V gene: TRBV5-1
J gene: TRBJ2-3
D gene: -

CDR3 DNA: TGCAGCGTCAGACAGGGGGCCTACGAGCAGTACTTC
CDR3 protein: CSVRQGAYEQYF
clone size: -
V gene: TRBV29-1
J gene: TRBJ2-7
D gene: TRBD1

CDR3 DNA: TGCAGCGTGGGGGACTCCTTTGGTGAAGCTTTCTTT
CDR3 protein: CSVGDSFGEAFF
clone size: few
V gene: TRBV29-1
J gene: TRBJ1-1
D gene: -

CDR3 DNA: TGTGCCAGCAGCTTAGACACGCCGGCTGAAGCTTTCTTT
CDR3 protein: CASSLDTPAEAFF
clone size: -
V gene: TRBV7-2
J gene: TRBJ1-1
D gene: -

CDR3 DNA: TGTGCCAGCACCTTACTAACAGGGGGCGCGAAGACCCAGTACTTC
CDR3 protein: CASTLLTGGAKTQYF
clone size: -
V gene: TRBV28
J gene: TRBJ2-5
D gene: TRBD1

CDR3 DNA: TGTGCCAGCAGTTACTCGAGGGGTAATGAGCAGTTCTTC
CDR3 protein: CASSYSRGNEQFF
clone size: -
V gene: TRBV6-5
J gene: TRBJ2-1
D gene: -

CDR3 DNA: TGCAGCGTTGACTCGCAAGGGGGGGGCCCCTATGGCTACACCTTC
CDR3 protein: CSVDSQGGGPYGYTF
clone size: -
V gene: TRBV29-1
J gene: TRBJ1-2
D gene: -

CDR3 DNA: TGTGCCAGCAGCCAAGGGATGGGCGGGAGGTCCACCGGGGAGCTGTTTTTT
CDR3 protein: CASSQGMGGRSTGELFF
clone size: -
V gene: TRBV14
J gene: TRBJ2-2
D gene: TRBD2

CDR3 DNA: TGTGCCAGCAGCTTTTGGGACAGGGGGCTCGCCGGGGAGCTGTTTTTT
CDR3 protein: CASSFWDRGLAGELFF
clone size: -
V gene: TRBV5-4
J gene: TRBJ2-2
D gene: TRBD1

CDR3 DNA: TGTGCCAGCAGCTTTGGCGGGGGGGCCCGGGAGCAGTACTTC
CDR3 protein: CASSFGGGAREQYF
clone size: -
V gene: TRBV5-6
J gene: TRBJ2-7
D gene: TRBD2

CDR3 DNA: TGTGCCAGCAGCCCAAGGGGGGGCACTGAAGCTTTCTTT
CDR3 protein: CASSPRGGTEAFF
clone size: -
V gene: TRBV5-8
J gene: TRBJ1-1
D gene: -

CDR3 DNA: TGTGCCAGCAGCTCCCGAGACGGGACCCAGTACTTC
CDR3 protein: CASSSRDGTQYF
clone size: -
V gene: TRBV9
J gene: TRBJ2-5
D gene: -

CDR3 DNA: TGCAGCGTTGAGGGTGGGGGAGACAGCGGAGGATTTTACAATGAGCAGTTCTTC
CDR3 protein: CSVEGGGDSGGFYNEQFF
clone size: -
V gene: TRBV29-1
J gene: TRBJ2-1
D gene: -

CDR3 DNA: TGCGCCAGCAACGTAGCGGGGGGACCGGGAGAGACCCAGTACTTC
CDR3 protein: CASNVAGGPGETQYF
clone size: -
V gene: TRBV5-1
J gene: TRBJ2-5
D gene: TRBD2

CDR3 DNA: TGTGCCAGTGCCGACAGGGGAGTACCCTATGGCTACACCTTC
CDR3 protein: CASADRGVPYGYTF
clone size: few
V gene: TRBV19
J gene: TRBJ1-2
D gene: TRBD1

CDR3 DNA: TGCGCCAGCAGCTTGGCCGGTTCCCGGACAGGGTCGGACTATGGCTACACCTTC
CDR3 protein: CASSLAGSRTGSDYGYTF
clone size: -
V gene: TRBV5-1
J gene: TRBJ1-2
D gene: TRBD1

CDR3 DNA: TGTGCCAGCGGTCCGACAGAAGGGCAGGGAACCGGGGAGCTGTTTTTT
CDR3 protein: CASGPTEGQGTGELFF
clone size: -
V gene: TRBV27
J gene: TRBJ2-2
D gene: -

CDR3 DNA: TGCGCCAGCAGGCTCACAGGGGTGTCCTCCTACAATGAGCAGTTCTTC
CDR3 protein: CASRLTGVSSYNEQFF
clone size: -
V gene: TRBV10-2
J gene: TRBJ2-1
D gene: TRBD1

CDR3 DNA: TGTGCCAGCAGTCGGACAACTCCTACCTACAATGAGCAGTTCTTC
CDR3 protein: CASSRTTPTYNEQFF
clone size: -
V gene: TRBV27
J gene: TRBJ2-1
D gene: -

CDR3 DNA: TGTGCCACCAGCCGGACAGGGGCGATGAACACTGAAGCTTTCTTT
CDR3 protein: CATSRTGAMNTEAFF
clone size: -
V gene: TRBV15
J gene: TRBJ1-1
D gene: TRBD1

CDR3 DNA: TGTGCCAGCAGTCATTATAATAATTACGAGCAGTACTTC
CDR3 protein: CASSHYNNYEQYF
clone size: -
V gene: TRBV14
J gene: TRBJ2-7
D gene: -

CDR3 DNA: TGTGCCAGCAGCCCTGGCGGTCACACTGAAGCTTTCTTT
CDR3 protein: CASSPGGHTEAFF
clone size: -
V gene: TRBV6-6
J gene: TRBJ1-1
D gene: -

CDR3 DNA: TGTGCCAGCTCACCTATCGACAGTACTGAAGCTTTCTTT
CDR3 protein: CASSPIDSTEAFF
clone size: -
V gene: TRBV18
J gene: TRBJ1-1
D gene: -